This TCR beta chain stems from a study of blood T cell repertoires in COVID-19. Between the trimmed V and J ends, which lost 0 bases and 5 bases, there was a span of 20 bases. CDR3 length: 17 residues. In germline, CDR1 is SGHDT, CDR2 YYEEEE. Here immunoSEQ multiplex PCR was the method, and the copy in TCRdb shows in-frame clones only, minus some. Of about 480,000 clones in the sample, about 85% were seen once. The J gene is TRBJ2-5, the V gene TRBV5-6; D may be TRBD2 (6 bases). The TCR originated in a woman aged 60 to 75 who had recovered from COVID-19. Sequencing was carried out using PBMCs or T cells enriched from blood (not recorded which). The CDR3: CASSLVTNAGGGETQYF. CDR3 sequence (DNA): TGTGCCAGCAGCTTGGTAACGAACGCAGGAGGAGGGGAGACCCAGTACTTC.